This TCR beta chain was captured by sequencing in a study of T cells in Graves' hyperthyroidism and ophthalmopathy. TCR beta CDR3 sequences were amplified from RNA transcripts. A first-round RT-PCR of the TCR CDR3 used the HTBI primer set. TCRdb used MiXCR to reprocess the multiplex PCR reads, holding one entry per CDR3 protein. The profile shows hundreds of thousands of distinct CDR3 sequences, around 15% of them singletons. From germline, CDR1 is SGHRS and CDR2 YFSETQ. Trimming shortened V by 4 bases and J by 7 bases, and 20 bases separated the two germline ends. The CDR3 sequence is 16 residues long.

The chain has TRBV5-1 and TRBJ1-4, with a possible D match to TRBD1 (6 bases). This sequence was found in a woman aged 18-30 years with Graves' hyperthyroidism. The specimen sequenced was blood. The CDR3 sequence: CASSLPTGQGTEKLFF. CDR3 nucleotides: TGCGCCAGCAGCCTCCCCACAGGGCAAGGGACTGAAAAACTGTTTTTT.